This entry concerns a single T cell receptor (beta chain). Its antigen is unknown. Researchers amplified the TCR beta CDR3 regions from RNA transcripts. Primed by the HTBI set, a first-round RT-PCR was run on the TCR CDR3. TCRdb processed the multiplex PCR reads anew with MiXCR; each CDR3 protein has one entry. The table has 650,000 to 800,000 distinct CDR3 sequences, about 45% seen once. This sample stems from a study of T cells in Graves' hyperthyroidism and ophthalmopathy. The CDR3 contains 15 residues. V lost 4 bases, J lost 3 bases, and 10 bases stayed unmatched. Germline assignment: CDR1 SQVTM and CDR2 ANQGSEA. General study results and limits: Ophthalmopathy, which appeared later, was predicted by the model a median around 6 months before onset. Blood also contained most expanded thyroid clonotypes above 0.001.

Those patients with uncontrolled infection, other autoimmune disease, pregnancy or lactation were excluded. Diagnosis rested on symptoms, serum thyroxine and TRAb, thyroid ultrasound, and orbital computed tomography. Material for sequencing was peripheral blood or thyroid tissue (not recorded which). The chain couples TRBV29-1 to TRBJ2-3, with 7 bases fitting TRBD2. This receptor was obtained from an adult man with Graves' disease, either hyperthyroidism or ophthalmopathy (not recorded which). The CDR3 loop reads CSVGSFGGSTDTQYF. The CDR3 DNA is TGCAGCGTTGGGAGCTTCGGGGGGTCAACAGATACGCAGTATTTT.